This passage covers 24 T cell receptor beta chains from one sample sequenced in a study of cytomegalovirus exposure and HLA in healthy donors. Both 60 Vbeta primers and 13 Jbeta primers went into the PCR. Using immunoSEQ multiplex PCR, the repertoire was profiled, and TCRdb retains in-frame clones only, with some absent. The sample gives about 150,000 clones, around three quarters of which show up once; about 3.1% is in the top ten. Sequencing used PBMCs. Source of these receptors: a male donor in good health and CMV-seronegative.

The CDR3 bases are TGTGCCAGCAGCCAAGACGGCGAAGGGGTTTGGAATTCACCCCTCCACTTT. Amino acid sequence: CASSQDGEGVWNSPLHF. The rearrangement links TRBV14 to TRBJ1-6, with D maybe TRBD1 (5 bases). Germline V lookup: CDR1 SGHDN, CDR2 FVKESK. The V and J ends lost 0 bases and 7 bases respectively, with 16 bases between them. This CDR3 has 17 amino acids. Full variable domain (outside the CDR3, taken from reference TRBV14 and TRBJ1-6): EAGVTQFPSHSVIEKGQTVTLRCDPISGHDNLYWYRRVMGKEIKFLLHFVKESKQDESGMPNNRFLAERTGGTYSTLKVQPAELEDSGVYFCASSQDGEGVWNSPLHFGNGTRLTVT.

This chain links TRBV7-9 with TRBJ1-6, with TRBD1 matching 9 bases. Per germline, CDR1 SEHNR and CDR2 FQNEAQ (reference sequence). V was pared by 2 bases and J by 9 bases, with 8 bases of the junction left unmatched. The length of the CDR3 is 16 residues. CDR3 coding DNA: TGTGCCAGCAGCTTACGGCGGGGACAGGGATCTTCACCCCTCCACTTT. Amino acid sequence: CASSLRRGQGSSPLHF.

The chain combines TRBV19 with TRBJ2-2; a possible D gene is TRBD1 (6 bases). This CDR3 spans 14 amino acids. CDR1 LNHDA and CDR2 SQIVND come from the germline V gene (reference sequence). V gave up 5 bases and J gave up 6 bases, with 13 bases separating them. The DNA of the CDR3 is TGTGCCAGTAGTTTGGGACATCGGGCCGGGGAGCTGTTTTTT. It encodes CASSLGHRAGELFF.

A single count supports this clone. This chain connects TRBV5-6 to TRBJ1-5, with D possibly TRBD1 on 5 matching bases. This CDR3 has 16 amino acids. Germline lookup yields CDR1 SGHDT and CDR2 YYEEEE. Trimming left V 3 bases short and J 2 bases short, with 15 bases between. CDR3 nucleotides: TGTGCCAGCAGCTATCTGGGGGGGTTTGGCAATCAGCCCCAGCATTTT. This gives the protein CASSYLGGFGNQPQHF. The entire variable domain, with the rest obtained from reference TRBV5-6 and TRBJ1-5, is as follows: DAGVTQSPTHLIKTRGQQVTLRCSPKSGHDTVSWYQQALGQGPQFIFQYYEEEERQRGNFPDRFSGHQFPNYSSELNVNALLLGDSALYLCASSYLGGFGNQPQHFGDGTRLSIL.

This CDR3 reads CASSDPLYEQYF. For the CDR3, the DNA is TGTGCCAGCAGTGACCCTCTTTACGAGCAGTACTTC. This chain uses TRBV25-1 with TRBJ2-7; D call uncertain. Germline values: CDR1 MGHDK, CDR2 SYGVNS. V lost 3 bases and J lost 4, with 7 bases in between. There are 12 residues in the CDR3.

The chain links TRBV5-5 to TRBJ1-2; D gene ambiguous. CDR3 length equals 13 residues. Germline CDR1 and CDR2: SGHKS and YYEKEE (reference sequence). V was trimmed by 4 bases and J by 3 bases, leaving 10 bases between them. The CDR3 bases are TGTGCCAGCAGCCCTCGAACAGACTATGGCTACACCTTC. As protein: CASSPRTDYGYTF.

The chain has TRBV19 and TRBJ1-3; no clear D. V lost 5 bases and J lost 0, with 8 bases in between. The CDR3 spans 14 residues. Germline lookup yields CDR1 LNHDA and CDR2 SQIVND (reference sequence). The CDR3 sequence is CASSPPYSGNTIYF. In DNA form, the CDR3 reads TGTGCCAGTAGTCCCCCCTACTCTGGAAACACCATATATTTT.

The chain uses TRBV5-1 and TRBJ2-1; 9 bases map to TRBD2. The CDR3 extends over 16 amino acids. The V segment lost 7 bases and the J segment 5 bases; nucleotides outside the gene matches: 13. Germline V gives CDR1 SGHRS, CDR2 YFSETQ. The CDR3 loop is CASRPFSSGADNEQFF. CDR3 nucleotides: TGCGCCAGCCGCCCTTTTTCTAGCGGGGCCGACAATGAGCAGTTCTTC.

Written as DNA, the CDR3 is TGTGCCAGTAGTTCGGACAGGGCCGCCGGCACTGAAGCTTTCTTT. This gives the protein CASSSDRAAGTEAFF. The gene calls are TRBV19 and TRBJ1-1, with 8 bases matching TRBD1. This CDR3 comprises 15 residues. V lost 5 bases, J lost 4 bases, and 9 bases stayed unmatched. Germline V CDR1 and CDR2: LNHDA, SQIVND (reference sequence).

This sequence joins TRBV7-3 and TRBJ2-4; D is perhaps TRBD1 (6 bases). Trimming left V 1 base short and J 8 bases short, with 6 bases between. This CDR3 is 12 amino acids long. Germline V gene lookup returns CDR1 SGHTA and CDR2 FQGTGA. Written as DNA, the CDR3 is TGTGCCAGCAGCTTAAAGGGGGACATTCAGTACTTC. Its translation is CASSLKGDIQYF.

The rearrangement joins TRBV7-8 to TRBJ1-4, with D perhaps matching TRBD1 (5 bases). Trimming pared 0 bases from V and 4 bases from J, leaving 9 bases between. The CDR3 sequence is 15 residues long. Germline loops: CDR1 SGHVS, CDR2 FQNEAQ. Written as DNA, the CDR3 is TGTGCCAGCAGCTTAGCCCAGGGCCATAATGAAAAACTGTTTTTT. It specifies CASSLAQGHNEKLFF.

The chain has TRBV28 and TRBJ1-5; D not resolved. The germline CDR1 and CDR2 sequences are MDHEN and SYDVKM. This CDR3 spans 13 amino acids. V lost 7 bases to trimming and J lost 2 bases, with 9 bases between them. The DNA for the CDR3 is TGTGCCAGCACGACTTGGGGCAATCAGCCCCAGCATTTT. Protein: CASTTWGNQPQHF.

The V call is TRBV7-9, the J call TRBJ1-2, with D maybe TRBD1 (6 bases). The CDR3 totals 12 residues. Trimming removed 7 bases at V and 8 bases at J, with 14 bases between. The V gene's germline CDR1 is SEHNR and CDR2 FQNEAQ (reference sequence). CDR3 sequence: CASIPGGSGYTF. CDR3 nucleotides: TGTGCCAGCATCCCGGGGGGCAGCGGCTACACCTTC.

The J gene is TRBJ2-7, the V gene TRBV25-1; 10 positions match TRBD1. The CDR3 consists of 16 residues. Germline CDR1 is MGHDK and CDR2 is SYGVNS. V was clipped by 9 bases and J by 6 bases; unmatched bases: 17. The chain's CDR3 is CARTSGTGALRREQYF. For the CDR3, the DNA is TGTGCCAGGACCTCCGGGACAGGGGCCCTCCGGCGCGAGCAGTACTTC.

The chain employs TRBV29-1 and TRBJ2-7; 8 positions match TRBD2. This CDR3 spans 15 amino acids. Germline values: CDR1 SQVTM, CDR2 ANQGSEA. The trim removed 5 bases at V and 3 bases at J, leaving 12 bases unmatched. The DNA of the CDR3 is TGCAGCGTTATCCTCGGGACTAGAAGGTTCTACGAGCAGTACTTC. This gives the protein CSVILGTRRFYEQYF.

In nucleotides, the CDR3 is TGTGCCAGCAGCTTATCGGGGGGCGGGCGTCCCCAGCATTTT. Amino acids: CASSLSGGGRPQHF. V is TRBV7-8 and J is TRBJ1-5, with D perhaps matching TRBD1 (6 bases). Germline CDR1 and CDR2: SGHVS and FQNEAQ. CDR3 length: 14 amino acids. The V end lost 2 bases, the J end lost 10 bases, and 15 bases lay between the germline ends.

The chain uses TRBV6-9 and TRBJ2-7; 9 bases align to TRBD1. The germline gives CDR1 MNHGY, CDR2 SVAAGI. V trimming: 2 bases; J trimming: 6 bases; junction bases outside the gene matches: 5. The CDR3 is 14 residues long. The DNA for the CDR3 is TGTGCCAGCAGTTATCAAGGGACAGGGAGCGAGCAGTACTTC. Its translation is CASSYQGTGSEQYF.

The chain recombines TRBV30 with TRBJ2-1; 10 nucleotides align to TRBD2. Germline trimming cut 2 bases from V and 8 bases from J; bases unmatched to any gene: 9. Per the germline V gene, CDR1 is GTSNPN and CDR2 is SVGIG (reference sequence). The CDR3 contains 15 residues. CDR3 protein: CAWSPGTSVLDEQFF. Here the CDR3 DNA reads TGTGCCTGGAGTCCCGGGACTAGCGTTTTGGATGAGCAGTTCTTC. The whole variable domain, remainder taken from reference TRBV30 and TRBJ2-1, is SQTIHQWPATLVQPVGSPLSLECTVEGTSNPNLYWYRQAAGRGLQLLFYSVGIGQISSEVPQNLSASRPQDRQFILSSKKLLLSDSGFYLCAWSPGTSVLDEQFFGPGTRLTVL.

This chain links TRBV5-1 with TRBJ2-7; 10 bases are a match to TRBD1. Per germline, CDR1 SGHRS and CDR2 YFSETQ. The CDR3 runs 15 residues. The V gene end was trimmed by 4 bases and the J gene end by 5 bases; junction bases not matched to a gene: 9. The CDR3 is CASSPPGTGVDEQYF. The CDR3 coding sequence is TGCGCCAGCAGCCCACCCGGGACAGGGGTGGACGAGCAGTACTTC.

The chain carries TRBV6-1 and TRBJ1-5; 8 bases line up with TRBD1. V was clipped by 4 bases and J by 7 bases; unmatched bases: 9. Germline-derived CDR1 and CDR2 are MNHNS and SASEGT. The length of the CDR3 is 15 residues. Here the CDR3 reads CASSGDRNTWQPQHF. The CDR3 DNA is TGTGCCAGCAGTGGGGACAGGAACACTTGGCAGCCCCAGCATTTT.

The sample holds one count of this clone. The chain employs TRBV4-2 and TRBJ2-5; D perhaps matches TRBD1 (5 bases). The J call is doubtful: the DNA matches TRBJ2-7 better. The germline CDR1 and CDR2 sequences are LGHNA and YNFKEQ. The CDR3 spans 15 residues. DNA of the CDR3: TGTGCCAGCAGCCAAGAGATGGACACGTCCTACGAGCAGTACTTC. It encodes CASSQEMDTSYEQYF.

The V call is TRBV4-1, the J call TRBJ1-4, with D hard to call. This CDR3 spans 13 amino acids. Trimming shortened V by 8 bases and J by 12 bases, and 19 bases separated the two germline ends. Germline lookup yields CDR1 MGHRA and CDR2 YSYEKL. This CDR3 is CASAWTSDSELFF. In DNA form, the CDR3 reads TGCGCCAGCGCATGGACTTCAGACTCAGAACTGTTTTTT.

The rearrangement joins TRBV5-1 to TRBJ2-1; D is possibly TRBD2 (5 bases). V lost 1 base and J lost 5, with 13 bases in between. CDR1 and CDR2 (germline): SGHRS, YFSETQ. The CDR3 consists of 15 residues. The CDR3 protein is CASSLSFGEHNEQFF. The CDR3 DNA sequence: TGCGCCAGCAGCTTGTCCTTCGGGGAGCACAATGAGCAGTTCTTC.

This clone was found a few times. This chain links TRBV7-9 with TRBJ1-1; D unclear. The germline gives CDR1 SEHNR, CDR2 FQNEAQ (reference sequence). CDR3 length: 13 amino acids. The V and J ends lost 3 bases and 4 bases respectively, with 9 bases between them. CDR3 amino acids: CASSFSQSTEAFF. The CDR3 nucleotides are TGTGCCAGCAGCTTTTCCCAGTCCACTGAAGCTTTCTTT.